This is a list of T cell receptor beta chains from one sample in a study of response to subunit inactivated influenza vaccine. TCRdb recomputed calls from the RT-PCR reads with MiXCR, one row per CDR3 protein. The table records just over 300,000 distinct CDR3 sequences, roughly 20% of them present only once. The source was PBMCs from blood, collected roughly 20 months after vaccination. The source of these receptors is a man between 50 and 70 years old who received an inactivated influenza vaccine. Each CDR3 is given with its conserved first and last residue. D genes are given only for firm matches. Clone size appears in some rows only: once, few, many, or a class for an expanded clone.

d_call cdr3_length clone_size j_call v_call cdr3_nt cdr3_aa
TRBD2 15 . TRBJ2-5 TRBV2 TGTGCCAGCAGTGGGGGACTAGAGTGGTCAGAGACCCAGTACTTC CASSGGLEWSETQYF
. 16 few TRBJ2-2 TRBV24-1 TGTGCCACCAGTGATTTTTTCGGCAAAAACACCGGGGAGCTGTTTTTT CATSDFFGKNTGELFF
TRBD2 15 few TRBJ2-3 TRBV10-3 TGTGCCATCAAAACTAGCGGGGGGGCCGGAGATACGCAGTATTTT CAIKTSGGAGDTQYF
. 14 . TRBJ1-5 TRBV12-3/TRBV12-4 TGTGCCAGCAGTTTAGACGGAGCCAATCAGGCCCAGCATTTT CASSLDGANQAQHF
. 11 few TRBJ2-1 TRBV7-9 TGTGCCACCGGAGATGGGAATGAGCAGTTCTTC CATGDGNEQFF
. 13 few TRBJ1-6 TRBV3-1 TGTGCCAGCAGCCACGAAGGGCATTCACCCCTCCACTTT CASSHEGHSPLHF
TRBD1 16 few TRBJ2-2 TRBV6-2/TRBV6-3 TGTGCCAGCAGTTCCGACAGGGGATTCACCACCGGGGAGCTGTTTTTT CASSSDRGFTTGELFF
. 12 . TRBJ1-1 TRBV29-1 TGCAGCGTTGACCCCGTTAACACTGAAGCTTTCTTT CSVDPVNTEAFF
. 16 many TRBJ1-6 TRBV7-2 TGTGCCAGCAGCTTATCGGGAACCCCATACAATTCACCCCTCCACTTT CASSLSGTPYNSPLHF
. 17 few TRBJ1-2 TRBV2 TGTGCCAGCAGTGAAGCGATTAGCCAGGGGAAAGACTATGGCTACACCTTC CASSEAISQGKDYGYTF
. 13 . TRBJ2-3 TRBV24-1 TGTGCCACCAGTGATTTGCGTCAGGGTACGCAGTATTTT CATSDLRQGTQYF
. 15 . TRBJ2-1 TRBV7-8 TGTGCCAGCAGCTTAGGATCAGGAGGGCCTTATGAGCAGTTCTTC CASSLGSGGPYEQFF
TRBD2 15 many TRBJ2-3 TRBV12-3/TRBV12-4 TGTGCCAGCAGTTTGGAGGGACTAGTCGCAGATACGCAGTATTTT CASSLEGLVADTQYF
. 14 . TRBJ1-5 TRBV12-3/TRBV12-4 TGTGCCAGCAGTTTAACATCGGTTAATCAGCCCCAGCATTTT CASSLTSVNQPQHF
TRBD1 14 . TRBJ1-6 TRBV11-1 TGTGCCAGCAGCATTGGGACAGGGTCGTCACCCCTCCACTTT CASSIGTGSSPLHF
TRBD1 14 . TRBJ1-2 TRBV28 TGTGCCAGCAGTTTAACTCCAGGGGGCGGCGGCTACACCTTC CASSLTPGGGGYTF
. 17 . TRBJ2-3 TRBV2 TGTGCCAGCAGGATCCGAATCCCAGGAGAGAGTACAGATACGCAGTATTTT CASRIRIPGESTDTQYF
. 12 few TRBJ1-1 TRBV11-1 TGTGCCAGCAGCTTGACCCATTTTGAAGCTTTCTTT CASSLTHFEAFF
. 11 few TRBJ2-7 TRBV24-1 TGTGCCACCAGTGCCGGCCTAGGGTGGTACTTC CATSAGLGWYF
TRBD1 16 few TRBJ1-4 TRBV5-5 TGTGCCAGCAGCTGGGGGTGGTCAGGGGGCCATGAAAAACTGTTTTTT CASSWGWSGGHEKLFF
TRBD2 16 few TRBJ2-3 TRBV5-1 TGCGCCAGCAGCTTGGTCGGACTAGCGGGGTTTCGGACGCAGTATTTT CASSLVGLAGFRTQYF
. 12 few TRBJ1-2 TRBV6-2/TRBV6-3 TGTGCCAGCACCCGGACAAAGGATGGCTACACCTTC CASTRTKDGYTF
. 13 few TRBJ2-3 TRBV10-3 TGTGCCATCAGTGAGTCGACTAGGCATACGCAGTATTTT CAISESTRHTQYF
TRBD2 14 . TRBJ2-3 TRBV5-1 TGCGCCAGCCGGGAGGTTACTAGCACAGATACGCAGTATTTT CASREVTSTDTQYF
. 16 few TRBJ2-3 TRBV3-1 TGTGCCAGCAGCGGAGATTCGGGACCGTTCACAGATACGCAGTATTTT CASSGDSGPFTDTQYF
. 13 few TRBJ1-1 TRBV29-1 TGCAGCGTCAAATCGACAGGGAACACTGAAGCTTTCTTT CSVKSTGNTEAFF
TRBD2 13 . TRBJ2-2 TRBV7-6 TGTGCCAGCAGCGAGCGGGACCCCGGGGAGCTGTTTTTT CASSERDPGELFF
TRBD1 13 few TRBJ1-1 TRBV20-1 TGCAGTGCTAGAGGAACAGGGGGCACTGAAGCTTTCTTT CSARGTGGTEAFF
. 17 . TRBJ1-2 TRBV25-1 TGTGCCAGCAGTGAATTGGGTTGGACAGACTCCTTAGGTGGCTACACCTTC CASSELGWTDSLGGYTF
. 14 . TRBJ2-3 TRBV3-1 TGTGCCAGCAGCCAAGTAGGGGGAAGGGATACGCAGTATTTT CASSQVGGRDTQYF
. 15 . TRBJ2-5 TRBV6-1 TGTGCCAGCAGTGGAAGTAGCTCGGCAAGGGAGACCCAGTACTTC CASSGSSSARETQYF
. 14 . TRBJ2-5 TRBV4-3 TGCGCCAGCAGCCAAGTTGTGGGCCAAGAGACCCAGTACTTC CASSQVVGQETQYF
TRBD1 14 few TRBJ2-3 TRBV5-4 TGTGCCAGCAGCATGGGACAGATCACAGATACGCAGTATTTT CASSMGQITDTQYF
TRBD2 12 . TRBJ2-5 TRBV20-1 TGCAGTGAGGAGCGGGGCGGCGAGACCCAGTACTTC CSEERGGETQYF
. 14 . TRBJ1-4 TRBV6-2/TRBV6-3 TGTGCCAGCACCACAGGTGTTGGACATGAAAAACTGTTTTTT CASTTGVGHEKLFF
. 15 . TRBJ2-5 TRBV6-5 TGTGCCAGCAGTTGGGGGACGGTGTACCAAGAGACCCAGTACTTC CASSWGTVYQETQYF
. 15 . TRBJ1-2 TRBV28 TGTGCCAGCAGACACGGACAGCCCGGAGGCTATGGCTACACCTTC CASRHGQPGGYGYTF
TRBD1 14 few TRBJ1-2 TRBV4-1 TGCGCCAGCAGCCAGGCGACAGGGGGATATGGCTACACCTTC CASSQATGGYGYTF
. 12 . TRBJ1-2 TRBV20-1 TGCAGTGCTCCTCGGGGACACTATGGCTACACCTTC CSAPRGHYGYTF
TRBD2 15 few TRBJ2-5 TRBV9 TGTGCCAGCAGCCAAAGCCTAGCGGGACAAGAGGCCCAGTACTTC CASSQSLAGQEAQYF
. 14 few TRBJ1-2 TRBV5-1 TGCGCCAGCAGCTTAGCCAGGGAAATCTATGGCTACACCTTC CASSLAREIYGYTF
. 15 . TRBJ2-4 TRBV28 TGTGCCAGCAGCGCCAAAGGGACACGGGAAAACATTCAGTACTTC CASSAKGTRENIQYF
. 15 many TRBJ1-1 TRBV6-1 TGTGCCAGCAGTGGGACACAGGGAGGAAGCACTGAAGCTTTCTTT CASSGTQGGSTEAFF
. 18 few TRBJ2-6 TRBV10-1 TGCGCCAGCAGTGAGGGGGCAGGGATTTCGTCTGGGGCCAACGTCCTGACTTTC CASSEGAGISSGANVLTF
. 14 . TRBJ1-1 TRBV4-3 TGCGCCAGCAGAGCCAAGATCCAGAACACTGAAGCTTTCTTT CASRAKIQNTEAFF
. 12 few TRBJ2-5 TRBV11-2 TGTGCCAGCAGCTTAGTGCCAGAGACCCAGTACTTC CASSLVPETQYF
. 13 many TRBJ1-1 TRBV10-3 TGTGCCATCAGTGATGGGAGGAACACTGAAGCTTTCTTT CAISDGRNTEAFF
. 17 many TRBJ1-6 TRBV7-2 TGTGCCAGCAGCTTCAGTCCTTTTCGGGGCGGTAATTCACCCCTCCACTTT CASSFSPFRGGNSPLHF
TRBD1 17 . TRBJ1-2 TRBV11-1 TGTGCCAGCAGCTTAGCCCCGGGACAGGGTCTATTGGATGGCTACACCTTC CASSLAPGQGLLDGYTF
. 12 . TRBJ2-1 TRBV29-1 TGCAGCGTTCTACGCCCAACTAATGAGCAGTTCTTC CSVLRPTNEQFF
. 15 few TRBJ1-2 TRBV25-1 TGTGCCAGCAGTGAAAGGTTAGAGGATCACTATGGCTACACCTTC CASSERLEDHYGYTF
TRBD1 15 once TRBJ1-2 TRBV5-5 TGTGCCAGCAGCCTGGGACAGGCCAGAGGGGGTGGCTACACCTTC CASSLGQARGGGYTF
TRBD2 16 few TRBJ2-2 TRBV6-1 TGTGCCAGCAGGATTCTAGCGGGGGCGAACACCGGGGAGCTGTTTTTT CASRILAGANTGELFF